This T cell receptor (beta chain) was obtained from a study of molecular identifiers for immune sequencing clone quantification. General study findings and limits: Clonotypes topping 20 RNA copies carried over 99% of effector molecules but under 1% of naive ones. Because of identical TCR molecules sharing a barcode, sizes of highly expanded clones could be underestimated.

CDR1 is SEHNR and CDR2 is FQNEAQ in the germline V gene (reference sequence). The CDR3 extends over 16 amino acids. Trimming pared 6 bases from V and 0 bases from J, leaving 16 bases between. Previously described methods with listed TCR primers produced the bulk TCR libraries. TCRdb analysed the PCR reads with MiXCR anew, one entry per CDR3 protein. Among roughly 300,000 distinct CDR3 sequences listed, 24% were seen once. In the sort, naive CD8 T cells were defined as CD8+CD4-CCR7+CD45RA+. Worth noting for this clonotype: Its antigen is as yet unknown.

What was sequenced was naive CD8+ T cells from blood, with Jurkat cell RNA spiked in. The subset: FACS-sorted CD8+CD4-CCR7+CD45RA+ naive T cells. The TCR was taken from a human donor in good health. Some libraries in this study had Jurkat cell RNA spiked in. The chain recombines TRBV7-9 with TRBJ2-3, with no clear D. In DNA form, the CDR3 reads TGTGCCAGCAGAAATCTCGTGGGGTTCAGCACAGATACGCAGTATTTT. Its protein product is CASRNLVGFSTDTQYF. Full variable domain (missing parts from reference TRBV7-9 and TRBJ2-3): DTGVSQNPRHKITKRGQNVTFRCDPISEHNRLYWYRQTLGQGPEFLTYFQNEAQLEKSRLLSDRFSAERPKGSFSTLEIQRTEQGDSAMYLCASRNLVGFSTDTQYFGPGTRLTVL.